This TCR beta chain appears in the sequencing data of a study of blood T cell repertoires in COVID-19. Background on the study: Researchers got acute and convalescent COVID-19 samples from the United States, Italy and Spain. T cells, B-cell-depleted T cells, or PBMCs supplied cDNA or gDNA.

Original methodology: Using reference gene primer amplification, nucleated cell counts were estimated. Generated by immunoSEQ multiplex PCR, the TCRdb table keeps only in-frame clones and is missing some. Clone size and the V and J calls come from that table; the DNA yielded D and trimming. The sample consists of 34,000 or so clones, approximately 89% of them appearing once. Trimming took 3 bases from V and 6 from J, leaving 9 bases between them. This CDR3 comprises 12 residues. Germline V gene sequence: CDR1 SGHAT, CDR2 FQNNGV. The source is a man aged 55 to 70 with active COVID-19. The chain uses TRBV11-2 and TRBJ2-7, with D possibly matching TRBD2 (6 bases). Sequenced: peripheral blood. Here the CDR3 reads CASSLGGREQYF. The CDR3 DNA follows: TGTGCCAGCAGCTTGGGGGGTCGCGAGCAGTACTTC.